The 23 T cell receptor beta chains reported below all come from one sample, sequenced in a study of post-analysis software for immune sequencing data. No antigen is known for these receptors. Built from TCR beta cDNA, the libraries had unique molecular identifiers in them. MiXCR was run by TCRdb on the PCR reads, yielding one entry per CDR3 protein. The data hold approximately 730,000 distinct CDR3 sequences, with 46% observed a single time. Findings of the study overall: Patients had higher frequencies than controls of about five TRBV segments, including TRBV5-6, TRBV5-1 and TRBV20-1.

The sequencing input was blood. These receptors originate from a girl between 10 and 17 years old with multiple sclerosis.

The genes are TRBV29-1 and TRBJ2-1; possibly TRBD2 for D (5 bases). The CDR3 length is 12 residues. The germline V gene has CDR1 SQVTM and CDR2 ANQGSEA. V was clipped by 3 bases and J by 9 bases, with 12 bases between them. CDR3 bases: TGCAGCGTTGAGCAGGACTCACGTGAGCAGTTCTTC. This encodes CSVEQDSREQFF.

The V call is TRBV24-1, the J call TRBJ2-3; 9 bases line up with TRBD1. Germline V gives CDR1 KGHDR, CDR2 SFDVKD. V lost 5 bases and J lost 5; bases outside the gene matches: 10. The CDR3 consists of 16 residues. The CDR3, as DNA: TGTGCCACCAGTGGGTTCGGACAGGGGCGAGAAGATACGCAGTATTTT. Amino acid sequence: CATSGFGQGREDTQYF.

The chain recombines TRBV5-1 with TRBJ2-7; perhaps TRBD2 as D (5 bases). Germline loops: CDR1 SGHRS, CDR2 YFSETQ. V was clipped by 0 bases and J by 3 bases, with 7 bases between them. This CDR3 comprises 13 residues. The CDR3 reads CASSLDGIYEQYF. Here the CDR3 DNA reads TGCGCCAGCAGCTTGGACGGGATCTACGAGCAGTACTTC.

The chain combines TRBV12-3 or TRBV12-4 with TRBJ2-7; TRBD1 aligns across 9 bases. The end of the DNA aligns better with TRBJ2-5, so the J call may be wrong. The CDR3 loop spans 14 amino acids. The CDR3 DNA reads TGTGCCAGCAGTCCGGACAGGGGAATAAAGACCCAGTACTTC. Protein: CASSPDRGIKTQYF.

This chain uses TRBV5-1 with TRBJ2-7; 10 bases agree with TRBD2. CDR3 length: 15 residues. Unmatched junction bases numbered 16, after V lost 4 bases and J lost 12 bases. Germline V gene sequence: CDR1 SGHRS, CDR2 YFSETQ. The CDR3 DNA is TGCGCCAGCAGCGACCGACTAGCGGGTCAAGAGACCCGGTACTTC. Amino acids: CASSDRLAGQETRYF.

The sample holds a few counts of this clonotype. This chain connects TRBV29-1 to TRBJ2-5; possible D gene TRBD2, 5 bases. Germline assignment: CDR1 SQVTM and CDR2 ANQGSEA. Between the trimmed V and J ends, which lost 7 bases and 5 bases, there was a span of 14 bases. The length of the CDR3 is 12 residues. Here the CDR3 DNA reads TGCAGCGCTGCCCATCGGAGGGAGACCCAGTACTTC. This sequence encodes CSAAHRRETQYF. The full variable domain, rest sourced from reference TRBV29-1 and TRBJ2-5, is SAVISQKPSRDICQRGTSLTIQCQVDSQVTMMFWYRQQPGQSLTLIATANQGSEATYESGFVIDKFPISRPNLTFSTLTVSNMSPEDSSIYLCSAAHRRETQYFGPGTRLLVL.

Points on this clonotype: A read error may explain this, as a much larger clone is one base away. V is TRBV12-3 or TRBV12-4 and J is TRBJ1-5; D is uncertain. CDR3 length equals 12 residues. Trimming shortened V by 3 bases and J by 7 bases, and 7 bases separated the two germline ends. CDR3 protein: CASSFQEQPQHF. CDR3 coding DNA: TGTGCCAGCAGTTTCCAAGAACAGCCCCAGCATTTT.

J is TRBJ1-2 and V is TRBV12-3 or TRBV12-4; 7 bases are a match to TRBD1. V shed 6 bases and J 7 bases; nucleotides not matched to a gene: 8. The CDR3 has 13 amino acids. The CDR3 spells CASRLSGTVGYTF. CDR3 sequence (DNA): TGTGCCAGCAGACTATCCGGGACAGTTGGCTACACCTTC.

This clonotype has just a few counts. The chain combines TRBV27 with TRBJ2-3, with 8 bases lining up with TRBD2. V lost 2 bases, J lost 0 bases, and 4 bases stayed unmatched. The germline V gene has CDR1 MNHEY and CDR2 SMNVEV (reference sequence). This CDR3 has 16 amino acids. The CDR3 DNA sequence: TGTGCCAGCAGTTTAGGTCCTAGCGGGAGCACAGATACGCAGTATTTT. Encoded protein: CASSLGPSGSTDTQYF.

This clonotype was detected a few times. The chain employs TRBV6-2 or TRBV6-3 and TRBJ2-7; 7 positions agree with TRBD1. The V and J ends lost 8 bases and 4 bases, in that order; junction bases with no gene match: 11. The CDR3 runs 14 residues. Germline V lookup: CDR1 MNHEY, CDR2 SVGEGT. The CDR3 reads CASRHRGEVYEQYF. For the CDR3, the DNA is TGTGCCAGCCGCCACAGGGGCGAAGTATACGAGCAGTACTTC.

The V call is TRBV4-3, the J call TRBJ1-2; 8 nucleotides align to TRBD1. Germline trimming cut 4 bases from V and 8 bases from J; bases unmatched to any gene: 6. This CDR3 spans 13 amino acids. Germline CDR1 reads LGHNA; CDR2 reads YSLEER. CDR3 protein: CASSLTGQAGYTF. In DNA form, the CDR3 reads TGCGCCAGCAGCCTCACGGGACAGGCCGGCTACACCTTC.

This clonotype was observed a few times. The CDR3 loop is CASSQDLGSGVGQPQHF. CDR3 nucleotide sequence: TGCGCCAGCAGCCAAGATCTGGGTTCGGGGGTCGGGCAGCCCCAGCATTTT. This chain joins TRBV4-3 and TRBJ1-5, with D possibly being TRBD1 (5 bases). Trimming took 0 bases from V and 7 from J, leaving 19 bases between them. CDR1 and CDR2 from the germline V gene are LGHNA and YSLEER. This CDR3 region has 17 residues.

The sample holds many counts of this clonotype. The rearrangement joins TRBV24-1 to TRBJ2-5; 8 bases map to TRBD1. Unmatched junction bases numbered 5, after V lost 1 base and J lost 5 bases. The CDR3 is 15 residues long. Germline V gene sequence: CDR1 KGHDR, CDR2 SFDVKD. CDR3 in amino acids: CATSDLLQGVETQYF. In DNA form, the CDR3 reads TGTGCCACCAGTGATTTATTACAGGGGGTTGAGACCCAGTACTTC.

The chain recombines TRBV5-8 with TRBJ2-1, with D maybe TRBD1 (5 bases). V lost 6 bases to trimming and J lost 9 bases, with 13 bases between them. This CDR3 contains 12 residues. Germline values: CDR1 SGHTS, CDR2 YDEGEE. The CDR3 protein is CASTLSRGEQFF. The CDR3 DNA sequence: TGTGCCAGCACCCTCAGTAGGGGTGAGCAGTTCTTC.

This clonotype was seen a single time. The chain is built from TRBV12-3 or TRBV12-4 and TRBJ2-2; TRBD2 matches 8 bases. V was clipped by 5 bases and J by 6 bases; unmatched bases: 8. There are 15 residues in the CDR3. CDR3 in DNA: TGTGCCAGCAGTCTGTCCGGGACTAGTGCCGGGGAGCTGTTTTTT. It is translated as CASSLSGTSAGELFF.

The rearrangement uses TRBV9 and TRBJ1-1; D gene ambiguous. Trimming cost V 4 bases and J 3 bases, with 13 bases left between them. The CDR3 spans 14 residues. The germline V gene has CDR1 SGDLS and CDR2 YYNGEE. CDR3 nucleotide sequence: TGTGCCAGCAGCCCCATGGTGAGTTACACTGAAGCTTTCTTT. Translation gives CASSPMVSYTEAFF.

This clonotype came up a few times. This chain joins TRBV11-2 and TRBJ2-1; D perhaps matches TRBD1 (6 bases). The V and J ends lost 5 bases and 7 bases respectively, with 24 bases between them. Germline lookup yields CDR1 SGHAT and CDR2 FQNNGV. The CDR3 is 17 residues long. CDR3 sequence (DNA): TGTGCCAGCAGCCCAGCGACAGGACCACCCTTCGGGAATGAGCAGTTCTTC. The encoded protein is CASSPATGPPFGNEQFF. Using reference TRBV11-2 and TRBJ2-1 for the parts outside the CDR3, the full variable domain is EAGVAQSPRYKIIEKRQSVAFWCNPISGHATLYWYQQILGQGPKLLIQFQNNGVVDDSQLPKDRFSAERLKGVDSTLKIQPAKLEDSAVYLCASSPATGPPFGNEQFFGPGTRLTVL.

This chain connects TRBV9 to TRBJ2-1, with TRBD2 matching over 8 bases. The CDR3 totals 17 residues. With V trimmed by 0 bases and J by 4 bases, 9 bases remained unmatched. Germline CDR1 reads SGDLS; CDR2 reads YYNGEE. CDR3 in amino acids: CASSVGAGAPPYNEQFF. The CDR3 DNA follows: TGTGCCAGCAGCGTAGGAGCGGGAGCCCCCCCATACAATGAGCAGTTCTTC.

The rearrangement links TRBV12-3 or TRBV12-4 to TRBJ2-1; no firm D call. This CDR3 is 13 amino acids long. The V gene lost 2 bases and the J gene lost 4 bases, with 6 bases spanning the gap. The CDR3 is CASSLRPYNEQFF. The CDR3 DNA follows: TGTGCCAGCAGTTTAAGGCCATACAATGAGCAGTTCTTC.

The chain carries TRBV6-1 and TRBJ2-1; TRBD1 agrees at 7 bases. With 4 bases clipped from V and 4 bases from J, the junction kept 4 bases outside the gene matches. Germline assignment: CDR1 MNHNS and CDR2 SASEGT. The CDR3 spans 14 residues. The CDR3 nucleotides are TGTGCCAGCAGTGGGGACAGCGTATACAATGAGCAGTTCTTC. Translated, it gives CASSGDSVYNEQFF.

This clonotype showed up just a few times. The chain carries TRBV6-2 or TRBV6-3 and TRBJ2-5; 10 bases agree with TRBD2. The CDR3 sequence is 14 residues long. The germline V gene encodes CDR1 MNHEY and CDR2 SVGEGT. V lost 6 bases, J lost 5 bases, and 6 bases stayed unmatched. The CDR3 here is CASSRGLAFETQYF. CDR3 DNA: TGTGCCAGCAGCCGGGGACTAGCGTTTGAGACCCAGTACTTC.

The gene calls are TRBV12-3 or TRBV12-4 and TRBJ2-5; weak D call: TRBD1 (5 bases). Between the trimmed V and J ends, which lost 3 bases and 3 bases, there was a span of 14 bases. The CDR3 runs to 15 residues. The CDR3 sequence: CASSFQGWVEETQYF. The CDR3 bases are TGTGCCAGCAGTTTTCAGGGTTGGGTCGAAGAGACCCAGTACTTC.

This rearrangement joins TRBV7-9 to TRBJ2-7; D not certain. The CDR3 loop spans 12 amino acids. Germline lookup yields CDR1 SEHNR and CDR2 FQNEAQ (reference sequence). Trimming stripped 3 bases from V and 4 bases from J, with 7 bases between. CDR3 in DNA: TGTGCCAGCAGCTTTTCCCCTTACGAGCAGTACTTC. It yields the protein CASSFSPYEQYF. The whole variable domain, remainder taken from reference TRBV7-9 and TRBJ2-7, is DTGVSQNPRHKITKRGQNVTFRCDPISEHNRLYWYRQTLGQGPEFLTYFQNEAQLEKSRLLSDRFSAERPKGSFSTLEIQRTEQGDSAMYLCASSFSPYEQYFGPGTRLTVT.